These 6 T cell receptor beta chains originate from one sample sequenced in a study of metastatic and nonmetastatic thyroid tumors. Via MiXCR, TCRdb re-called the PCR reads. The sample holds 45,000 to 50,000 clones; roughly a fifth are singletons and the top ten take under 4%. Ahead of thyroid surgery, no patient had received treatment of any kind. What was sequenced was blood. The receptors were gathered from a male donor with papillary thyroid cancer or a benign thyroid nodule (not recorded which). Some clones in this sample may be carry-over from other donors' samples.

This clone has a handful of counts. With a much larger clone just one base away, this may be a read error. The sample has other DNA sequences that encode this CDR3 too. The V call is TRBV18, the J call TRBJ1-2; 9 positions agree with TRBD1. Germline V lookup: CDR1 KGHSH, CDR2 LQKENI. This CDR3 contains 15 residues. The CDR3 DNA sequence: TGTGCCAGTTCACCACCTCATGGGACAGGGTATGGCTACACCTTC. Translation gives CASSPPHGTGYGYTF.

A single count supports this clone. The chain combines TRBV27 with TRBJ2-3; 9 bases are shared with TRBD1. CDR3 length: 19 amino acids. From germline, CDR1 is MNHEY and CDR2 SMNVEV (reference sequence). V was clipped by 1 base and J by 8 bases; unmatched bases: 19. The CDR3 loop reads CASSLWGPGTGRGTATQYF. CDR3 nucleotides: TGTGCCAGCAGTTTATGGGGACCGGGGACAGGGAGGGGCACTGCTACGCAGTATTTT.

This clone was counted many times. This chain uses TRBV20-1 with TRBJ2-7, with D perhaps TRBD1 (6 bases). Trimming took off 5 bases at V and 5 bases at J, with 25 bases between the two ends. Germline V lookup: CDR1 DFQATT, CDR2 SNEGSKA (reference sequence). The CDR3 length is 16 residues. The chain's CDR3 is CSAVTPRDTERDEQYF. DNA for the CDR3: TGCAGTGCTGTGACCCCACGGGACACGGAAAGGGACGAGCAGTACTTC.

This clone occurred many times. The chain employs TRBV30 and TRBJ2-1, with 10 positions matching TRBD2. CDR3 size: 15 residues. V lost 3 bases, J lost 3 bases, and 5 bases stayed unmatched. Germline V CDR1 and CDR2: GTSNPN, SVGIG (reference sequence). CDR3 DNA: TGTGCCTGGAGCCTAGGACTAGCGGACTACAATGAGCAGTTCTTC. As protein: CAWSLGLADYNEQFF.

This clone was seen repeatedly, ten times or more. This rearrangement joins TRBV12-3 or TRBV12-4 to TRBJ2-3; D unresolved. V lost 2 bases to trimming and J lost 0 bases, with 6 bases between them. The CDR3 covers 14 residues. CDR3 protein: CASSLMRSTDTQYF. As DNA, the CDR3 is TGTGCCAGCAGTTTAATGCGGAGCACAGATACGCAGTATTTT.

This clone was recorded many times. The CDR3 sequence: CASGLVLGEDEQYF. CDR3 nucleotide sequence: TGTGCTAGTGGTTTGGTACTAGGAGAAGACGAGCAGTACTTC. V and J are TRBV12-5 and TRBJ2-7; D perhaps matches TRBD2 (5 bases). The CDR3 has 14 amino acids. Germline V gives CDR1 LGHNT, CDR2 FRNRAP. Deletions cut 0 bases from V and 5 bases from J, with 11 bases between.